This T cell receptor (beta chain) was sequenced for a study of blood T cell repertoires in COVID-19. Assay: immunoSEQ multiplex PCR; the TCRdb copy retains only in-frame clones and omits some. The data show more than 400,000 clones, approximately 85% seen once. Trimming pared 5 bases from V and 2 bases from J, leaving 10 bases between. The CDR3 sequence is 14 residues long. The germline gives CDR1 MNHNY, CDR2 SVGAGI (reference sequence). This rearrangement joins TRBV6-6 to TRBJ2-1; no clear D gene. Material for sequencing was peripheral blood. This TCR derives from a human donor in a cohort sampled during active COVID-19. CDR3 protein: CASSKLQTYNEQFF. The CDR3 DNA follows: TGTGCCAGCAGTAAACTACAAACCTACAATGAGCAGTTCTTC.